The 12 T cell receptor beta chains presented below share a single source sample, sequenced in a study of blood T cell repertoires in COVID-19. Method: immunoSEQ multiplex PCR; TCRdb's copy keeps in-frame clones and lacks some. Here the sample spans over 250,000 clones, about nine tenths being singletons. Sequenced material: peripheral blood. These TCRs come from a person aged 18-29 years with COVID-19, enrolled during active disease.

The genes are TRBV6-2 or TRBV6-3 and TRBJ2-1; TRBD2 agrees at 12 bases. V dropped 5 bases and J dropped 7; count of bases not matched to a gene: 0. The CDR3 totals 13 residues. Germline lookup yields CDR1 MNHEY and CDR2 SVGEGT. The CDR3 sequence is CASSGLAGNEQFF. The CDR3, as DNA: TGTGCCAGCAGTGGACTAGCGGGGAATGAGCAGTTCTTC.

A word on this clone: Other nucleotide sequences in the sample specify the same CDR3. The CDR3 region is CATSRDRGNTEAFF. The CDR3 nucleotides read TGTGCCACCAGCAGAGACAGGGGAAACACTGAAGCTTTCTTT. The gene calls are TRBV15 and TRBJ1-1, with a tentative D call TRBD1 (6 bases). Deletions cut 0 bases from V and 2 bases from J, with 7 bases between. From germline, CDR1 is LNHNV and CDR2 YYDKDF (reference sequence). The CDR3 covers 14 residues.

This rearrangement joins TRBV14 to TRBJ1-4, with 8 bases matching TRBD1. Germline loops: CDR1 SGHDN, CDR2 FVKESK. V trimming: 3 bases; J trimming: 8 bases; junction bases outside the gene matches: 2. There are 13 residues in the CDR3. For the CDR3, the DNA is TGTGCCAGCAGCCAGAACAGGGGGGAAAAACTGTTTTTT. Translated, it gives CASSQNRGEKLFF.

The rearrangement joins TRBV24-1 to TRBJ2-2, with TRBD1 identical over 8 bases. The junction had 5 bases not matched to a gene; V was cut back by 5 bases and J by 7 bases. Germline CDR1 is KGHDR and CDR2 is SFDVKD. The CDR3 length is 14 residues. The chain's CDR3 is CATSGTGSSGELFF. In DNA form, the CDR3 reads TGTGCCACCAGTGGGACAGGGAGTAGCGGGGAGCTGTTTTTT.

The chain recombines TRBV9 with TRBJ2-3; possible D gene TRBD2, 6 bases. This CDR3 comprises 16 residues. V lost 0 bases to trimming and J lost 0 bases, with 11 bases between them. Germline-derived CDR1 and CDR2 are SGDLS and YYNGEE. The CDR3 DNA reads as TGTGCCAGCAGCGTAGATTTTGGGGGGAGCACAGATACGCAGTATTTT. It yields the protein CASSVDFGGSTDTQYF.

The chain links TRBV25-1 to TRBJ2-7; no clear D. Germline V gives CDR1 MGHDK, CDR2 SYGVNS. This CDR3 has 11 amino acids. Trimming stripped 6 bases from V and 0 bases from J, with 3 bases between. The CDR3 reads CASSNSYEQYF. CDR3 sequence (DNA): TGTGCCAGCAGCAACTCCTACGAGCAGTACTTC.

The CDR3 here is CAWRETLAGGDTGELFF. In DNA form, the CDR3 reads TGTGCCTGGAGGGAAACCCTAGCGGGAGGGGATACCGGGGAGCTGTTTTTT. The chain is built from TRBV30 and TRBJ2-2; 12 nucleotides agree with TRBD2. Per germline, CDR1 GTSNPN and CDR2 SVGIG (reference sequence). This CDR3 has 17 amino acids. With 3 bases clipped from V and 5 bases from J, the junction kept 10 bases outside the gene matches.

This CDR3 reads CASSQDGGARSGANVLTF. In DNA, the CDR3 is TGTGCCAGCAGCCAAGATGGGGGGGCTCGCTCTGGGGCCAACGTCCTGACTTTC. The rearrangement links TRBV3-1 (or the pseudogene TRBV3-2) to TRBJ2-6; TRBD2 is a possible D gene (7 bases). The CDR3 extends over 18 amino acids. Trimming took 0 bases from V and 0 from J, leaving 12 bases between them. CDR1 is LGHDT, CDR2 YNNKEL, per germline (reference sequence).

A few counts support this clone. The V and J genes are TRBV25-1 and TRBJ2-3; D not certain. CDR3 length: 13 residues. V was trimmed by 8 bases and J by 0 bases, leaving 9 bases between them. Germline loops: CDR1 MGHDK, CDR2 SYGVNS. Written as DNA, the CDR3 is TGTGCCAGCGTGTTCTCTAGCACAGATACGCAGTATTTT. Translation gives CASVFSSTDTQYF.

The genes are TRBV27 and TRBJ2-7; D is unresolved. Looked up from germline, CDR1 is MNHEY and CDR2 is SMNVEV (reference sequence). The CDR3 has 13 amino acids. The V and J ends lost 5 bases and 2 bases respectively, with 10 bases between them. This CDR3 is CASSVAATYEQYF. The DNA of the CDR3 is TGTGCCAGCAGTGTCGCGGCCACCTACGAGCAGTACTTC.

This chain joins TRBV6-4 and TRBJ2-5, with 7 positions matching TRBD1. Germline values: CDR1 MRHNA, CDR2 SNTAGT. The trim removed 3 bases at V and 5 bases at J, leaving 18 bases unmatched. This CDR3 has 18 amino acids. CDR3 sequence reads: CASSEGPFAGGVWETQYF. The DNA for the CDR3 is TGTGCCAGCAGTGAAGGCCCCTTTGCAGGGGGTGTGTGGGAGACCCAGTACTTC.

V is TRBV6-2 or TRBV6-3 and J is TRBJ2-7, with D possibly being TRBD2 (5 bases). V lost 2 bases to trimming and J lost 0 bases, with 23 bases between them. There are 19 residues in the CDR3. CDR1 and CDR2 (germline): MNHEY, SVGEGT. For the CDR3, the DNA is TGTGCCAGCAGTTACACTTACCCCCCCTACGAGCGGAGCTCCTACGAGCAGTACTTC. Protein sequence: CASSYTYPPYERSSYEQYF.